This T cell receptor beta chain was documented in a study of T cell responses to AZD1222 COVID-19 vaccine. Findings of the study overall: Only after the peak T cell response were repertoires sampled. It should be noted that donors were predominantly white British and more often female, and clonal diversity was possibly underestimated.

Note on this clone: The target antigen is unknown.

Clones were sequenced by immunoSEQ multiplex PCR, and TCRdb holds only the in-frame ones, with some missing. The sample yields about 150,000 clones, 92% seen once. Germline CDR1 reads SGHRS; CDR2 reads YFSETQ. This CDR3 spans 14 amino acids. Trimming pared 4 bases from V and 4 bases from J, leaving 11 bases between. The chain couples TRBV5-1 to TRBJ2-2, with D maybe TRBD1 (5 bases). Specimen: peripheral blood, collected on day 0 of AZD1222 vaccination. The receptor comes from an adult in good health. The CDR3 region is CASSGQGGTGELFF. The CDR3 bases are TGCGCCAGCAGCGGTCAGGGTGGCACCGGGGAGCTGTTTTTT. The full variable domain, completed using reference TRBV5-1 and TRBJ2-2, is KAGVTQTPRYLIKTRGQQVTLSCSPISGHRSVSWYQQTPGQGLQFLFEYFSETQRNKGNFPGRFSGRQFSNSRSEMNVSTLELGDSALYLCASSGQGGTGELFFGEGSRLTVL.